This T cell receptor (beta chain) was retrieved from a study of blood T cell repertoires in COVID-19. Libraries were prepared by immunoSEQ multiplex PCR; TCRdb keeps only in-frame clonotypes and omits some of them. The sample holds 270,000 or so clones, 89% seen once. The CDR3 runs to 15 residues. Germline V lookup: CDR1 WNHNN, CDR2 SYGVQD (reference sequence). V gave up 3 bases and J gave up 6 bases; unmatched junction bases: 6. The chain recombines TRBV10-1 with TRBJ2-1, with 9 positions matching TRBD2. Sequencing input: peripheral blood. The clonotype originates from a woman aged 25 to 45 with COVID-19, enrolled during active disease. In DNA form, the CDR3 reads TGCGCCAGCAGTGAATGGGCTAGCGGGGCCAATGAGCAGTTCTTC. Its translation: CASSEWASGANEQFF.